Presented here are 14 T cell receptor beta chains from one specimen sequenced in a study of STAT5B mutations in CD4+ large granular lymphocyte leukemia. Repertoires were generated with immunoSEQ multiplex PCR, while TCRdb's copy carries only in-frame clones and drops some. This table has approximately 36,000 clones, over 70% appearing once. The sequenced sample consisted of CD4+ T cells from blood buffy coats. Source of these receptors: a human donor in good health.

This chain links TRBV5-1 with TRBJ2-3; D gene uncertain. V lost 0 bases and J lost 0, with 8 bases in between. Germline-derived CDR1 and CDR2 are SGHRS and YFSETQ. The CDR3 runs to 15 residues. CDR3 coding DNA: TGCGCCAGCAGCTTGGAACAGACTAGCACAGATACGCAGTATTTT. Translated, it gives CASSLEQTSTDTQYF.

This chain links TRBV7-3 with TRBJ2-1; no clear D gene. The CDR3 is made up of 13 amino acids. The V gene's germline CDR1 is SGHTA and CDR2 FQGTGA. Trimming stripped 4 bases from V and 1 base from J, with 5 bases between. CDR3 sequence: CASSSSSYNEQFF. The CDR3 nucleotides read TGTGCCAGCAGCTCTTCTTCCTACAATGAGCAGTTCTTC.

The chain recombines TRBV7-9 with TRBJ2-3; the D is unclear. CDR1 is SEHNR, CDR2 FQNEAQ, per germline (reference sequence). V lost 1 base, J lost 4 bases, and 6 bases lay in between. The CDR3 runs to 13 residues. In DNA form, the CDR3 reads TGTGCCAGCAGCTTAGTAGGGTCAGATACGCAGTATTTT. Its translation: CASSLVGSDTQYF. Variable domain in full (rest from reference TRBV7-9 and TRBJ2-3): DTGVSQNPRHKITKRGQNVTFRCDPISEHNRLYWYRQTLGQGPEFLTYFQNEAQLEKSRLLSDRFSAERPKGSFSTLEIQRTEQGDSAMYLCASSLVGSDTQYFGPGTRLTVL.

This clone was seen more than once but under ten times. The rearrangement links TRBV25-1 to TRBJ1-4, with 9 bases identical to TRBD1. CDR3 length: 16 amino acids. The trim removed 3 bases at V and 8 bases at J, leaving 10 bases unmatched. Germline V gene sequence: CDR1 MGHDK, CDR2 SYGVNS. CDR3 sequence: CASSDLHRGQREKLFF. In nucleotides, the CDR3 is TGTGCCAGCAGTGACCTTCACAGGGGGCAGAGGGAAAAACTGTTTTTT.

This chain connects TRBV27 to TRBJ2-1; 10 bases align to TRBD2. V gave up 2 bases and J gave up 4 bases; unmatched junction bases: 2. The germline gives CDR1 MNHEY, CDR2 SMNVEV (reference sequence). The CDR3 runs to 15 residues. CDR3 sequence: CASSLLTSGYNEQFF. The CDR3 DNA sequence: TGTGCCAGCAGTTTACTGACTAGCGGGTACAATGAGCAGTTCTTC.

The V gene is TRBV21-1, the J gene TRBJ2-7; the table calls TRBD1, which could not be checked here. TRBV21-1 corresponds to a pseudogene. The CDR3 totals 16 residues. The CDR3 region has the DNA TGTGCCAGCAGCAAACTAGGGGGTGAGGGGACCTACGAGCAGTACTTC. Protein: CASSKLGGEGTYEQYF.

CDR3 loop: CASSFPSSYNEQFF. The CDR3 coding sequence is TGCGCCAGCAGCTTTCCGAGCTCCTACAATGAGCAGTTCTTC. The chain is built from TRBV5-1 and TRBJ2-1; D is unclear. Germline V gene data show CDR1 as SGHRS and CDR2 as YFSETQ. This CDR3 has 14 residues. The V end was cut by 2 bases, the J end by 0 bases, with 6 bases between.

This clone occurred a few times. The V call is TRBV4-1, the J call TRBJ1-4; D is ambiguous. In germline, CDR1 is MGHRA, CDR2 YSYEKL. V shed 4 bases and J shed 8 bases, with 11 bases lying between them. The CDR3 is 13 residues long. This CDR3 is CASSRQVGEKLFF. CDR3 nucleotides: TGCGCCAGCAGCCGTCAGGTTGGGGAAAAACTGTTTTTT.

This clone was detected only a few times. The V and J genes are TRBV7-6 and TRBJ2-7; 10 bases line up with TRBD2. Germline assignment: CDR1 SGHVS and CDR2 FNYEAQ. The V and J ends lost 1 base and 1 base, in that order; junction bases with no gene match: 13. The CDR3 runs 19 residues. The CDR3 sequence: CASSLGGGASGSLSYEQYF. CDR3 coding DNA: TGTGCCAGCAGCTTAGGAGGGGGGGCTAGCGGGAGCCTGTCCTACGAGCAGTACTTC.

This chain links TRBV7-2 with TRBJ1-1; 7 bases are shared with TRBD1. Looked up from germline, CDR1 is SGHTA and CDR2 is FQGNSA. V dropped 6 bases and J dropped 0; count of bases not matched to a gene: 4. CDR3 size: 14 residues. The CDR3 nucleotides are TGTGCCAGCAGACCAGGGGGATTGAACACTGAAGCTTTCTTT. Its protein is CASRPGGLNTEAFF.

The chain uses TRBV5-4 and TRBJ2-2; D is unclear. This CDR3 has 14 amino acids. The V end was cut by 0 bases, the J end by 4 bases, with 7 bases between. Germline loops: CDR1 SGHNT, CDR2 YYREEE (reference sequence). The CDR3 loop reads CASSLEPSTGELFF. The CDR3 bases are TGTGCCAGCAGCTTGGAACCAAGCACCGGGGAGCTGTTTTTT.

The DNA for the CDR3 is TGTGCCATCAGTGAAGTGGGGGAGAACACAGATACGCAGTATTTT. Translating it yields CAISEVGENTDTQYF. This chain uses TRBV10-3 with TRBJ2-3; D is possibly TRBD1 or TRBD2 (5 bases each). V was clipped by 3 bases and J by 2 bases, with 12 bases between them. CDR1 and CDR2 from the germline V gene are ENHRY and SYGVKD. This CDR3 spans 15 amino acids.

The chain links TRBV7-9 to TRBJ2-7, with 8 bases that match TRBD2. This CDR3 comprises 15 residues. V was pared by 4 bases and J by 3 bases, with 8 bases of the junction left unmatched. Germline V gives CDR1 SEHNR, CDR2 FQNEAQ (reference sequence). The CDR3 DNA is TGTGCCAGCAGCTCCTTAGCGGGGTCTCACTACGAGCAGTACTTC. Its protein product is CASSSLAGSHYEQYF.

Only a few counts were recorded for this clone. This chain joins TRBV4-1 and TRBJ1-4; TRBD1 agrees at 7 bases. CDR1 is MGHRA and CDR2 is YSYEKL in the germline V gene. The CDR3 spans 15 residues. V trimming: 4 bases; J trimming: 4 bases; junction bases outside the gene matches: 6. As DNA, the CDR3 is TGCGCCAGCAGCCGATCCGGGACAGTTAATGAAAAACTGTTTTTT. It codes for CASSRSGTVNEKLFF.